The T cell receptor beta chain described here comes from a study of CD8+ T cells in alopecia areata. Notes on the study in general: As there was one nonresponder, how baseline CD8+ expansion relates to response remains uncertain. Tofacitinib delivered significant drops in scalp clonality and in expanded CD8+ clones among the top 100.

Germline assignment: CDR1 GTSNPN and CDR2 SVGIG (reference sequence). V was pared by 0 bases and J by 4 bases, with 7 bases between. The CDR3 is made up of 13 amino acids. Worth noting for this clone: Antigen: not known.

The sequencing template was cDNA reverse transcribed from extracted RNA. Libraries were prepared by immunoSEQ multiplex PCR; TCRdb keeps only in-frame clonotypes and omits some of them. Of nearly 95,000 clones in the sample, 70% to 80% were seen once. As for treatment: oral pan-JAK inhibitor, 5-10 mg twice daily. This sequence originates from a human donor with alopecia areata. The chain links TRBV30 to TRBJ2-1; D is undetermined. The source was CD8+ T cells sorted from blood, collected at roughly week 45, from a patient treated with tofacitinib. The CDR3 loop reads CAWSVGKYNEQFF. The CDR3 coding sequence is TGTGCCTGGAGTGTTGGGAAATACAATGAGCAGTTCTTC.